Below, 16 T cell receptor beta chains from the same sample are listed, as sequenced in a study of T cell repertoires in cytomegalovirus infection. TCRdb re-analysed the reads in MiXCR, keeping a single row per CDR3 protein. The sample has 130,000 or so distinct CDR3 sequences, about 6.1% seen once. The sample comprised PBMCs. All receptors derive from a human donor in good health (CMV status not recorded). Some clones in this sample may be carry-over from other donors' samples.

This clonotype was counted a few times. The V and J genes are TRBV15 and TRBJ1-1; D ambiguous. The V gene's germline CDR1 is LNHNV and CDR2 YYDKDF (reference sequence). This CDR3 region has 15 residues. V shed 0 bases and J shed 8 bases, with 16 bases lying between them. The CDR3 region is CATSRDRHGEPEAFF. CDR3 DNA sequence: TGTGCCACCAGCAGAGATAGACACGGGGAGCCCGAAGCTTTCTTT. Complete variable domain (other parts from reference TRBV15 and TRBJ1-1): DAMVIQNPRYQVTQFGKPVTLSCSQTLNHNVMYWYQQKSSQAPKLLFHYYDKDFNNEADTPDNFQSRRPNTSFCFLDIRSPGLGDTAMYLCATSRDRHGEPEAFFGQGTRLTVV.

The J gene is TRBJ1-1, the V gene TRBV24-1, with 8 bases matching TRBD1. With 3 bases clipped from V and 4 bases from J, the junction kept 6 bases outside the gene matches. Germline CDR1 and CDR2: KGHDR and SFDVKD. This CDR3 has 15 amino acids. CDR3 residues: CATSDDGQGGTEAFF. DNA for the CDR3: TGTGCCACCAGTGATGATGGACAGGGCGGCACTGAAGCTTTCTTT.

This clonotype was counted at least ten times. The gene calls are TRBV7-2 and TRBJ2-3; D is uncertain. Trimming removed 5 bases at V and 3 bases at J, with 9 bases between. This CDR3 spans 13 amino acids. CDR1 and CDR2 (germline): SGHTA, FQGNSA. CDR3 sequence: CASSLAATDTQYF. CDR3 sequence (DNA): TGTGCCAGCAGCCTGGCGGCGACAGATACGCAGTATTTT.

Notes on this clonotype: This may arise from a read error, as a much more abundant clone is one base away. The V gene is TRBV6-2 or TRBV6-3, the J gene TRBJ2-7; TRBD2 is a possible D gene (5 bases). Per the germline V gene, CDR1 is MNHEY and CDR2 is SVGEGT. This CDR3 contains 13 residues. In DNA form, the CDR3 reads TGTGCCAGCAGGCGCCCTAGCTCCTACGGGCAGTACTTC. It encodes CASRRPSSYGQYF.

This clonotype came up many times. The chain recombines TRBV4-1 with TRBJ2-3; 11 nucleotides agree with TRBD2. CDR3 length equals 19 residues. Germline trimming cut 0 bases from V and 3 bases from J; bases unmatched to any gene: 11. CDR1 and CDR2 (germline): MGHRA, YSYEKL. CDR3 coding DNA: TGCGCCAGCAGCCAAGATCCACCCGGGACTAGCGGAACTACAGATACGCAGTATTTT. It codes for CASSQDPPGTSGTTDTQYF.

This clonotype was found many times. The rearrangement joins TRBV28 to TRBJ1-1; no clear D gene. V gave up 4 bases and J gave up 1 base, with 10 bases separating them. The CDR3 is 14 residues long. Germline CDR1 is MDHEN and CDR2 is SYDVKM. CDR3 region: CASSYLVENTEAFF. The CDR3 DNA reads as TGTGCCAGCAGTTACCTGGTCGAGAACACTGAAGCTTTCTTT.

J is TRBJ2-1 and V is TRBV9; possible D gene TRBD1, 6 bases. The length of the CDR3 is 15 residues. Germline assignment: CDR1 SGDLS and CDR2 YYNGEE. Between the trimmed V and J ends, which lost 3 bases and 8 bases, there was a span of 18 bases. The CDR3 nucleotides read TGTGCCAGCAGCGAGATAGGACAGTCCGGCTATGAGCAGTTCTTC. This sequence encodes CASSEIGQSGYEQFF.

This chain uses TRBV19 with TRBJ1-1; the match to TRBD1 covers 7 bases. J was trimmed by 0 bases and V by 3 bases; bases with no gene match: 10. The CDR3 has 17 amino acids. Germline-derived CDR1 and CDR2 are LNHDA and SQIVND (reference sequence). CDR3 sequence reads: CASSIRDSQFMNTEAFF. The CDR3 coding sequence is TGTGCCAGTAGTATCCGGGACAGCCAGTTTATGAACACTGAAGCTTTCTTT.

This clonotype was seen repeatedly, ten times or more. The J gene is TRBJ1-1, the V gene TRBV14; D possibly corresponds to TRBD1 (5 bases). This CDR3 is built from 16 residues. Per germline, CDR1 SGHDN and CDR2 FVKESK. V shed 0 bases and J shed 2 bases, with 13 bases lying between them. CDR3 in amino acids: CASSQDFRAINTEAFF. The CDR3 coding sequence is TGTGCCAGCAGCCAAGATTTCAGGGCAATTAACACTGAAGCTTTCTTT. The entire variable domain, with the rest obtained from reference TRBV14 and TRBJ1-1, is as follows: EAGVTQFPSHSVIEKGQTVTLRCDPISGHDNLYWYRRVMGKEIKFLLHFVKESKQDESGMPNNRFLAERTGGTYSTLKVQPAELEDSGVYFCASSQDFRAINTEAFFGQGTRLTVV.

This clonotype was found many times. This chain joins TRBV7-3 and TRBJ2-7; D gene uncertain. The CDR3 loop spans 13 amino acids. CDR1 is SGHTA, CDR2 FQGTGA, per germline. Trimming cost V 4 bases and J 6 bases, with 13 bases left between them. In DNA form, the CDR3 reads TGTGCCAGCAGCTCCCTGGAGAGTGGCGAGCAGTACTTC. Amino acids: CASSSLESGEQYF.

At least ten counts were recorded for this clonotype. V is TRBV7-2 and J is TRBJ1-1; D possibly corresponds to TRBD1 (6 bases). Germline V gene data show CDR1 as SGHTA and CDR2 as FQGNSA. CDR3 length: 14 amino acids. V lost 5 bases, J lost 4 bases, and 14 bases lay in between. The CDR3, as DNA: TGTGCCAGCAGCCAGGGGTACGACCCCACTGAAGCTTTCTTT. Residues: CASSQGYDPTEAFF.

This clonotype was counted between two and nine times. The rearrangement uses TRBV2 and TRBJ2-7, with D possibly matching TRBD2 (6 bases). CDR1 and CDR2 (germline): SNHLY, FYNNEI. The CDR3 covers 14 residues. V dropped 7 bases and J dropped 4 bases, with 17 bases sitting between them. The CDR3 DNA follows: TGTGCCAGCAACCGGCGGGGATTTCAGTACGAGCAGTACTTC. Translation: CASNRRGFQYEQYF.

This clonotype was seen many times. The chain has TRBV20-1 and TRBJ1-1; possibly TRBD1 for D (5 bases). There are 17 residues in the CDR3. CDR1 is DFQATT, CDR2 SNEGSKA, per germline (reference sequence). V was clipped by 8 bases and J by 0 bases, with 25 bases between them. CDR3 protein: CSTSGSSWGWVNTEAFF. CDR3 nucleotides: TGCAGTACCAGCGGGTCCTCCTGGGGGTGGGTGAACACTGAAGCTTTCTTT.

This clonotype was observed at least ten times. This chain connects TRBV7-2 to TRBJ2-3; D unresolved. The germline CDR1 and CDR2 sequences are SGHTA and FQGNSA. This CDR3 spans 18 amino acids. Trimming cost V 5 bases and J 0 bases, with 21 bases left between them. The CDR3: CASSDRSGTSPSTDTQYF. CDR3 in DNA: TGTGCCAGCAGCGATAGGTCAGGAACTTCGCCTAGCACAGATACGCAGTATTTT.

This clonotype was recorded at least ten times. The V call is TRBV2, the J call TRBJ1-6; maybe TRBD1 (5 bases). The CDR3 contains 14 residues. The germline CDR1 and CDR2 sequences are SNHLY and FYNNEI. The V end was cut by 1 base, the J end by 8 bases, with 9 bases between. The CDR3 bases are TGTGCCAGCAGTGAAGAAGGGGCACATTCACCCCTCCACTTT. Encoded protein: CASSEEGAHSPLHF.

This clonotype was detected many times. This chain connects TRBV27 to TRBJ1-5; 12 nucleotides line up with TRBD1. The V segment lost 5 bases and the J segment 1 base; nucleotides outside the gene matches: 18. Looked up from germline, CDR1 is MNHEY and CDR2 is SMNVEV (reference sequence). The CDR3 extends over 21 amino acids. In DNA form, the CDR3 reads TGTGCCAGCAGTGCAAGCCCCGGGACAGGGGGCGCGGGGCGAAGCAATCAGCCCCAGCATTTT. Its translation: CASSASPGTGGAGRSNQPQHF.